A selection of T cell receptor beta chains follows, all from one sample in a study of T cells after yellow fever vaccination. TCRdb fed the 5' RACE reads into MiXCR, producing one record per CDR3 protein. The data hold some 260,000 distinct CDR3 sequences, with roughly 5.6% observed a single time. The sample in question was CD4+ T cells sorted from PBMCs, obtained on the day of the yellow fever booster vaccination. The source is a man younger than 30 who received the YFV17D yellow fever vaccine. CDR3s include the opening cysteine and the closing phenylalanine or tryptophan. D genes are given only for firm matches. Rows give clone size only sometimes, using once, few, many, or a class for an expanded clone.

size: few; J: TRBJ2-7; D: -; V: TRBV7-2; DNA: TGTGCCAGCAGCTTCCCAGGGGTCAACTACGAGCAGTACTTC; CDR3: CASSFPGVNYEQYF
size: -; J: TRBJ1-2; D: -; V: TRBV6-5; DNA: TGTGCCAGCAGTTACGCGGGGGGGAGTTATGGCTACACCTTC; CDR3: CASSYAGGSYGYTF
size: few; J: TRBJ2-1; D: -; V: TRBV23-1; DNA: TGCGCCAGCAGTCAATCCCCGGAGGATTGCCCCCACAATGAGCAGTTCTTC; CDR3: CASSQSPEDCPHNEQFF
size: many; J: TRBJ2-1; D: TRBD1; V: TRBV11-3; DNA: TGTGCCAGCAGCTTGCAGGGGGATGAGCAGTTCTTC; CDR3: CASSLQGDEQFF
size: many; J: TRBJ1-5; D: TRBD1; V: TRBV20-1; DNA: TGCAGTGCTTCCCCCACCGGACAGGCAACCAAGGATTTT; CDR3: CSASPTGQATKDF
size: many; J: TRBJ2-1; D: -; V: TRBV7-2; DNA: TGTGCCAGCAGCTTAGTACGGGACAATGAGCAGTTCTTC; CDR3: CASSLVRDNEQFF
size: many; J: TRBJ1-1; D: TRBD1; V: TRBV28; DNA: TGTGCCAGCAGGCGACCGGGACAGGGTTTAGACACTGAAGCTTTCTTT; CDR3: CASRRPGQGLDTEAFF
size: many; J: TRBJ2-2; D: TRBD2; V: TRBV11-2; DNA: TGTGCCAGCAGCTTACGGCGGGGGGGAGGCGGGGAGCTGTTTTTT; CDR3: CASSLRRGGGGELFF
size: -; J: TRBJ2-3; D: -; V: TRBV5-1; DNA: TGCGCCAGCAGCTTTCTAAATTCATTGGATACGCAGTATTTT; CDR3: CASSFLNSLDTQYF
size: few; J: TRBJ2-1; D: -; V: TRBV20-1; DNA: TGCAGTGCTAGTGGGGGGGCCGCCTACAATGAGCAGTTCTTC; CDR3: CSASGGAAYNEQFF
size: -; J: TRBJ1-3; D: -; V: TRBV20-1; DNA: TGCAGTGCTACCCTACAGAGCTCTGGAAACACCATATATTTT; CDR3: CSATLQSSGNTIYF
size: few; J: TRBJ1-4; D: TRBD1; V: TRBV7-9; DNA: TGTGCCAGCAGCAAGACAGGGGCTGATGAAAAACTGTTTTTT; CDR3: CASSKTGADEKLFF
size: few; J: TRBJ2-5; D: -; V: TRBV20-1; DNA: TGCAGTGCTAGAGCGACGAAAAGAGAGACCCAGTACTTC; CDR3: CSARATKRETQYF
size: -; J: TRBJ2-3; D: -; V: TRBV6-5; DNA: TGTGCCAGCAAGGGACACAATACGCAGTATTTT; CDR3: CASKGHNTQYF
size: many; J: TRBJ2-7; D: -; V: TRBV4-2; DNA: TGTGCCAGCAGCTATTCGTCGGGCGAGCAGTACTTC; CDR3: CASSYSSGEQYF
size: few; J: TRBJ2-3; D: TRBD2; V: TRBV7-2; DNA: TGTGCCAGCAGCTTAGCGTCTAGCGGGTCCGGCACAGATACGCAGTATTTT; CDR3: CASSLASSGSGTDTQYF
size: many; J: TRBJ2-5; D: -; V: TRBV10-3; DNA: TGTGCCATCAGTGAGTCGGAGGGCTCAAATATCCAAGAGACCCAGTACTTC; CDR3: CAISESEGSNIQETQYF